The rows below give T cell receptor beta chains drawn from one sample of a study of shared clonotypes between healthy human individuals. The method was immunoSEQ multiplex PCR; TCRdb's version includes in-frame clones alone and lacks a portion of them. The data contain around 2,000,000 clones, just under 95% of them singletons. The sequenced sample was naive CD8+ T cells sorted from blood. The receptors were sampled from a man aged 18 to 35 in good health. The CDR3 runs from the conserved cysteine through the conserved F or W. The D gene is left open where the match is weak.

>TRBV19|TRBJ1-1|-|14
CASTDTFHDTEAFF
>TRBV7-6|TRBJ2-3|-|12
CASGRGTDTQYF
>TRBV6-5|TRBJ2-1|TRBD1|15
CASSYLGQGFGEQFF
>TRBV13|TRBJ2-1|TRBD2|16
CASSSSTSGGYNEQFF
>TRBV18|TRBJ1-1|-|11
CASSENTEAFF
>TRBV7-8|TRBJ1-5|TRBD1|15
CASSLGDRVRQPQHF
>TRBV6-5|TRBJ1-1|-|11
CASSYSEEAFF
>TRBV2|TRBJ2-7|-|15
CASSEGPRPEDEQYF
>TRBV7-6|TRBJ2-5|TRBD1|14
CASSHIGQGETQYF
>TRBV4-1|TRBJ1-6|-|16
CASSQAGYGPGSPLHF
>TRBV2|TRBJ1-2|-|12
CASSEDTGGYTF
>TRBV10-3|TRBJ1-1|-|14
CAISEWGEDTEAFF
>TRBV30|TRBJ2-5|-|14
CAWSFVGGRETQYF
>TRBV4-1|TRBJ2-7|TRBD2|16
CASSQDQTLAGEEQYF
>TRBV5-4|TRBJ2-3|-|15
CASTLPGGGTDTQYF
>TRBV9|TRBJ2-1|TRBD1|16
CASSGQQGKPSNEQFF
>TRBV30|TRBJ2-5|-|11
CAWSYQETQYF
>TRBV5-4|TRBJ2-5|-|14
CASSLAGVSETQYF
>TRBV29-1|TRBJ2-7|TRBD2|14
CSVNGLAGTYEQYF
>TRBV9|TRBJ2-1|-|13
CASSVEGESEQFF
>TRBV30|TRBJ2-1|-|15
CAWSVGVSSENEQFF
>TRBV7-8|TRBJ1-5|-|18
CASSLAYSQQLSNQPQHF
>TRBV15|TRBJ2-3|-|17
CATSRGGGGPSTDTQYF
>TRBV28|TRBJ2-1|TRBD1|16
CASSSDRERTYNEQFF
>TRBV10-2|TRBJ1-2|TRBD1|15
CASSSGTGVLYGYTF
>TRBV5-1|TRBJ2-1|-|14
CASSSDKGHNEQFF
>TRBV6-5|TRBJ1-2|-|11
CASGLFLGYTF
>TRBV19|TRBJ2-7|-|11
CAVGQDHEQYF
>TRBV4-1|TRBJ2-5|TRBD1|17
CASSRDKTGGLEETQYF
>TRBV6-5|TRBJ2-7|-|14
CARGVQGLAYEQYF
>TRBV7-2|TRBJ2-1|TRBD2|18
CASSLVPSGRHLYNEQFF
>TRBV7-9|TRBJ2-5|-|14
CASSLAQGWETQYF
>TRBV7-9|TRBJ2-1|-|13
CASSAVPSLLEFF
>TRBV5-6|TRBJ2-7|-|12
CASSLGTDEQYF
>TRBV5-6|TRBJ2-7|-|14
CASSLAGATYEQYF
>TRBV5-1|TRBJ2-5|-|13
CASSLGEDVTQYF
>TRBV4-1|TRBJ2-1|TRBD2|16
CASSQDPGLAGAEQFF
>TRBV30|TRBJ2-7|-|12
CAWMGATYEQYF
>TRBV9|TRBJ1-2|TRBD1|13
CASSVASGGGYTF
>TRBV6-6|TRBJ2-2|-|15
CASSSPDANTGELFF
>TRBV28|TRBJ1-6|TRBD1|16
CASSTGTGGSNSPLHF
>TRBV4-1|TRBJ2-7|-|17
CASSQEGGGSFSYEQYF
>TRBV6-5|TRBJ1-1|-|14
CASRLQGADVEAFF
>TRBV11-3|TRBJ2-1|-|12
CASSPTRNEQFF
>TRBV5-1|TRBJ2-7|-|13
CASSLGEAYEQYF
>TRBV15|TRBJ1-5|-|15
CATSRDSGRNQPQHF
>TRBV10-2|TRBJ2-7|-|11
CASSAVYEQYF
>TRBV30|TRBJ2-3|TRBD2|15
CAWSSGTRSTDTQYF
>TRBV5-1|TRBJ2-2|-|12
CASSLVSGELFF
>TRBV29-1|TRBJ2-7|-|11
CSVTKQYEQYF
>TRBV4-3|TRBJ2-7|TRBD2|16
CASSQVSGRDSYEQYF
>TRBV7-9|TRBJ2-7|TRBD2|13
CASVPTSTYEQYF
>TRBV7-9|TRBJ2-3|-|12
CASSLAASTQYF
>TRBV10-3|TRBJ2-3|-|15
CAISEPLNSTDTQYF
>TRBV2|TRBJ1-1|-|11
CASTLSWEAFF
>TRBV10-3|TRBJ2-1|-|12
CASQENYNEQFF
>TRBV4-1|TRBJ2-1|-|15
CASSHPTGSYNEQFF
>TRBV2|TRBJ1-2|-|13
CASSDVWADGYTF